In this sample, the clone carrying this TCR beta chain turned up many times. Antigen specificity is unknown. The study defined stable Graves' hyperthyroidism as no ophthalmopathy progression within 18 months. Amplification of TCR beta CDR3 regions was performed using RNA transcripts as template. Carried out on the TCR CDR3, a first-round RT-PCR used the HTBI primer set. TCRdb ran MiXCR on the multiplex PCR reads and lists one entry per CDR3 protein. The sample holds roughly 99,000 distinct CDR3 sequences, approximately 15% seen once. There are 16 residues in the CDR3. The germline gives CDR1 LNHDA, CDR2 SQIVND (reference sequence). The junction had 9 bases not matched to a gene; V was cut back by 7 bases and J by 5 bases. The data are from a study of T cells in Graves' hyperthyroidism and ophthalmopathy. Study-wide points: Stable hyperthyroidism and ophthalmopathy were separated using 13 V-J signatures. The model identified upcoming ophthalmopathy a median approximately 6.5 months ahead of onset.

This sequence joins TRBV19 and TRBJ1-6; TRBD1 matches 9 bases. The sequencing sample was made of blood. This TCR came from a woman aged 45-65 years with Graves' hyperthyroidism. CDR3 in DNA: TGTGCCAGTACCGACAGGACAGGGGATCATAATTCACCCCTCCACTTT. Its translation is CASTDRTGDHNSPLHF.